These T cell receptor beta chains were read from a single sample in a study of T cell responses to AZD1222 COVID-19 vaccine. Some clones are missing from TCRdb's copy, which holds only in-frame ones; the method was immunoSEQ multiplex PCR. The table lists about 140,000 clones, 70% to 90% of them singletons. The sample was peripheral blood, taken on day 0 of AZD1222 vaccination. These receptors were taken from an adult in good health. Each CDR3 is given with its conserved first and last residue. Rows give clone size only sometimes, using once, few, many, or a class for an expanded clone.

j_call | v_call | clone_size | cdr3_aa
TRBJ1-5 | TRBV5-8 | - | CASSRGQVNQPQHF
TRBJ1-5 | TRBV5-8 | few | CASSSGQKINQPQHF
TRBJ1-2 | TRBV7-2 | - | CASSLAQQPANYGYTF
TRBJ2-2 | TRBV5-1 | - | CASSLALANTGELFF
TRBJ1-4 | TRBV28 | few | CASSPGGWGEKLFF
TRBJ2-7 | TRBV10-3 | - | CAISERARGAYEQYF
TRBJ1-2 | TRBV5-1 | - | CASSLADGDYGYTF
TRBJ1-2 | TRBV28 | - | CASRTVPDGYTF
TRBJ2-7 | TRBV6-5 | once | CASSYSRDKYF
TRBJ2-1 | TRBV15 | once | CATSSGVHSYNEQFF
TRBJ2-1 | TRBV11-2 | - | CASSTGTQLGNEQFF
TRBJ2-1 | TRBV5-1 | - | CASSLGRQTYNEQFF
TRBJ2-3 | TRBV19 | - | CASSTTGSTDTQYF
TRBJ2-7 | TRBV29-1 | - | CSVEDRRGILYEQYF
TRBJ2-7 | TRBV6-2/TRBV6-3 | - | CASSSETGPYEQYF
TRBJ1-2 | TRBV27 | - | CASSSPAGGSYGYTF
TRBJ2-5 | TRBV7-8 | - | CASSLGDSRETQYF
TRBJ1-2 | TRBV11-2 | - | CASSLVSLEGYTF
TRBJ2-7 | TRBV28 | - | CASSRVRGIYEQYF
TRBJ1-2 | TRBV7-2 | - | CASSLAGTPLNGYTF
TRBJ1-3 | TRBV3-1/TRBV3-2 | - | CASSEDNSGNTIYF
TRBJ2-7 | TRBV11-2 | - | CASSLGLAGVSEQYF
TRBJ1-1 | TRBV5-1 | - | CASSPPAGVGNEAFF
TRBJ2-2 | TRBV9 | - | CASSSLGGTGTGELFF
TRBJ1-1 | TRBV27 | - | CASSPRQGWNTEAFF
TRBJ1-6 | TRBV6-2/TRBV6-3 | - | CASSYSRRENSPLHF
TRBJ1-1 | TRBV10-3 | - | CAISEPPGHKNTEAFF
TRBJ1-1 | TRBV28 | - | CASSDRAAEAFF